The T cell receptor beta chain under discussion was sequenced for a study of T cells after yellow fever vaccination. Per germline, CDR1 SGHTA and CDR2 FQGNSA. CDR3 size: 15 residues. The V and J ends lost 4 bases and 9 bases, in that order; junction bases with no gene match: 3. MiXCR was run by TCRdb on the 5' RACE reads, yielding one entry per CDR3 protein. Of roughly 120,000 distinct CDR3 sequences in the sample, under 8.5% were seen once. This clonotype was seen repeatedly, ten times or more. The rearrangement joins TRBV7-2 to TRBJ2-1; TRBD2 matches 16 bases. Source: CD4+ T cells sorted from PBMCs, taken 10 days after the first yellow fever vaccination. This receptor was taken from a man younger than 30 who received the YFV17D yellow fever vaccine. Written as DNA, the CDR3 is TGTGCCAGCAGCTCGGGACTAGCGGGGGGGCTTGAGCAGTTCTTC. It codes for CASSSGLAGGLEQFF.